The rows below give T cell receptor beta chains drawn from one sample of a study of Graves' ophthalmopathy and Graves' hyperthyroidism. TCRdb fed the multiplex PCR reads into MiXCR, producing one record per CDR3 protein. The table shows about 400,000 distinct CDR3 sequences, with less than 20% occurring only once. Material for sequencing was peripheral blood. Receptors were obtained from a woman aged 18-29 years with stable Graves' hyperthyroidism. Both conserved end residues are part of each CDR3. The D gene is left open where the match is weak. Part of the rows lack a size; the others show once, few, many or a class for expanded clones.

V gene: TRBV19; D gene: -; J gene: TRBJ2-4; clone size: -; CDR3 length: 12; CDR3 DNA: TGTGCCAGTAGTATCACCAAAAACATTCAGTACTTC; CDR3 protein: CASSITKNIQYF
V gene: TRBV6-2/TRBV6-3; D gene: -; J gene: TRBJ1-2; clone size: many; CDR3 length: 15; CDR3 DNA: TGTGCCAGCAGCGACAGCCTCGGACAGCTCTATGGCTACACCTTC; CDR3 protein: CASSDSLGQLYGYTF
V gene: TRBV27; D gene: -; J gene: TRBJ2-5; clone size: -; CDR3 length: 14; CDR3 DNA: TGTGCCAGCAGTTCCTTGGCGGGGCAAGATACCCAGTACTTC; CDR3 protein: CASSSLAGQDTQYF
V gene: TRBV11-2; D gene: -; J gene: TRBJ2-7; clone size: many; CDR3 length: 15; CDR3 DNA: TGTGCCAGCAGCTTAGTGAAGGGGCTTAGCCACGAGCAGTACTTC; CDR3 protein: CASSLVKGLSHEQYF
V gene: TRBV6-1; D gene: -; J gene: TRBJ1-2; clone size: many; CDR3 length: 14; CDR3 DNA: TGTGCCAGCAGTGAGAGACAGACCCACTATGGCTACACCTTC; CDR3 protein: CASSERQTHYGYTF
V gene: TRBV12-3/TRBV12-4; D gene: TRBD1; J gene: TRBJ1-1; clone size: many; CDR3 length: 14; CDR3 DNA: TGTGCCAGCAGCCTGACAGGGGAGGGCACTGAAGCTTTCTTT; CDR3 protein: CASSLTGEGTEAFF
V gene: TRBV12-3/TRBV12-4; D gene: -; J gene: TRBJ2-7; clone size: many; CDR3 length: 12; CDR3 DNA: TGTGCCAGCAGCCGGGGTCCCTACGAGCAGTACTTC; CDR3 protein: CASSRGPYEQYF
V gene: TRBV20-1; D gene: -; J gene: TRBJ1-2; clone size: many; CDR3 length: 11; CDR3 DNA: TGCAGTGCTAGGGGACTATATGGCTACACCTTC; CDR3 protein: CSARGLYGYTF
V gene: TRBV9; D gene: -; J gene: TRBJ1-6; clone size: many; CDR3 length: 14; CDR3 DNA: TGTGCCAGCAGCGTAGCTGGGTCAAGTGCACCCCTCCACTTT; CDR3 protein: CASSVAGSSAPLHF
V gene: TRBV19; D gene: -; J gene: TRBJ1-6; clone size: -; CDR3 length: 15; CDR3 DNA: TGTGCCAGTAGTATGGCGGGGGCGCTTAATTCACCCCTCCACTTT; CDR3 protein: CASSMAGALNSPLHF
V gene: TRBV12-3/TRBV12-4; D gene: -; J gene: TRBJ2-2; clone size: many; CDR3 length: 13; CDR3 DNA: TGTGCCAGCAGCCCCGGACTACCCGGGGAGCTGTTTTTT; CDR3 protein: CASSPGLPGELFF
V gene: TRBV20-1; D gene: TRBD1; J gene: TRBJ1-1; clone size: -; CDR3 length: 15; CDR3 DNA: TGCAGTGCGACGAAAACAGGGGGCCGGGACACTGAAGCTTTCTTT; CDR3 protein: CSATKTGGRDTEAFF
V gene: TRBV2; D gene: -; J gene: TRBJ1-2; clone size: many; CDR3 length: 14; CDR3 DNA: TGTGCCAGCACACTCCCCGGGACAACTTATGGCTACACCTTC; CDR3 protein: CASTLPGTTYGYTF
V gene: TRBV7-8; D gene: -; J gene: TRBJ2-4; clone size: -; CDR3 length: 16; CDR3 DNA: TGTGCCAGCAGCAGCAGGACGGCCGGGAGCAAAAACATTAAGTACTTC; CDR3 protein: CASSSRTAGSKNIKYF
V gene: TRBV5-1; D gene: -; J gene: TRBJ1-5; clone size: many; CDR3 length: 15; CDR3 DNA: TGCGCCAGCAGCTTGGATGGGGGGCGTTATCAGCCCCAGCATTTT; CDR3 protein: CASSLDGGRYQPQHF
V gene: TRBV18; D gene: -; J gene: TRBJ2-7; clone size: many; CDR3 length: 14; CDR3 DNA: TGTGCCAGCTCACCATCAACTAGTCCCTACGAGCAGTACTTC; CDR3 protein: CASSPSTSPYEQYF
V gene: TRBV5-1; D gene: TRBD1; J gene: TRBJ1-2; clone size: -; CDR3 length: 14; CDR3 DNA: TGCGCCAGCAGCTTTCGGGACAGGACCTATGGCTACACCTTC; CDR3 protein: CASSFRDRTYGYTF
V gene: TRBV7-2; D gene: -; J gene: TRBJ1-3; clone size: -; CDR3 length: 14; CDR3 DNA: TGTGCCAGCAGCTTATCCCTCAATGGAAACACTATATATTTT; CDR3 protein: CASSLSLNGNTIYF
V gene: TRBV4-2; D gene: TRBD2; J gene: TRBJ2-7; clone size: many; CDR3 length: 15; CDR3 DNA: TGTGCCAGCAGCCAAGATGGGCGGGGGACCTACGAGCAGTACTTC; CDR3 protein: CASSQDGRGTYEQYF
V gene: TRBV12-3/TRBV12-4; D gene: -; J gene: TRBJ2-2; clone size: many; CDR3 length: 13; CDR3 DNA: TGTGCCAGCAGTCCTCAAGCCACCGGGGAGCTGTTTTTT; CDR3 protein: CASSPQATGELFF
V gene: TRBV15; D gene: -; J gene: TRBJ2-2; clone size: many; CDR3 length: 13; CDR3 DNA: TGTGCCACCAGCAGAGATTGGGAGGCGGAGCTGTTTTTT; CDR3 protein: CATSRDWEAELFF
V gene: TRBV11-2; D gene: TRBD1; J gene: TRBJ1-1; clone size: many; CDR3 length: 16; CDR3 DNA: TGTGCCAGCAGCTTAGTTACCGGGACAGGGGAAACTGAAGCTTTCTTT; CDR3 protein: CASSLVTGTGETEAFF
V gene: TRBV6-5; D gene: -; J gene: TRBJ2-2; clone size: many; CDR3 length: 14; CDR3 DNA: TGTGCCAGCAGTTACTCCCCCGAAACCGGGGAGCTGTTTTTT; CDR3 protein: CASSYSPETGELFF